The rows below give T cell receptor beta chains drawn from one sample of a study of technical replicates of blood from several donors. Some clones are missing from TCRdb's copy, which holds only in-frame ones; the method was immunoSEQ multiplex PCR. The sample has about 70,000 clones, approximately 96% seen once. Sequenced material: T cells isolated from PBMCs. All receptors derive from a human donor in good health. The CDR3 runs from the conserved cysteine through the conserved F or W. The D gene is left open where the match is weak. Rows give clone size only sometimes, using once, few, many, or a class for an expanded clone.

j_gene: TRBJ2-3
abundance: -
v_gene: TRBV30
d_gene: -
CDR3nt: TGTGCCTGGAGTCGAAACAGGCAGTATTTT
CDR3aa: CAWSRNRQYF

j_gene: TRBJ2-7
abundance: -
v_gene: TRBV6-1
d_gene: TRBD2
CDR3nt: TGTGCCAGCAGTGAAGTCTGGACTAGCGGGATATCACGGCAGTACTTC
CDR3aa: CASSEVWTSGISRQYF

j_gene: TRBJ1-5
abundance: -
v_gene: TRBV5-1
d_gene: -
CDR3nt: TGCGCCAGCAGCACGGGACTGCGAAATCAGCCCCAGCATTTT
CDR3aa: CASSTGLRNQPQHF

j_gene: TRBJ1-4
abundance: -
v_gene: TRBV18
d_gene: TRBD1
CDR3nt: TGTGCCAGCTCACCCGGGACAGACGGGGGCGAAAAACTGTTTTTT
CDR3aa: CASSPGTDGGEKLFF

j_gene: TRBJ2-1
abundance: -
v_gene: TRBV30
d_gene: TRBD2
CDR3nt: TGTGCCTGGATGTTACTAGCGGGGGAGGACAATGAGCAGTTCTTC
CDR3aa: CAWMLLAGEDNEQFF

j_gene: TRBJ2-2
abundance: -
v_gene: TRBV5-1
d_gene: TRBD1
CDR3nt: TGCGCCAGCAGCCGCGGACAGGTTACCACCGGGGAGCTGTTTTTT
CDR3aa: CASSRGQVTTGELFF

j_gene: TRBJ2-1
abundance: -
v_gene: TRBV5-8
d_gene: TRBD2
CDR3nt: TGTGCCAGCAGCAAGGCGGGAGGTTACAATGAGCAGTTCTTC
CDR3aa: CASSKAGGYNEQFF

j_gene: TRBJ1-1
abundance: -
v_gene: TRBV11-2
d_gene: -
CDR3nt: TGTGCCAGCAGCTTAGGGAGGGAAGCTTTCTTT
CDR3aa: CASSLGREAFF

j_gene: TRBJ1-2
abundance: -
v_gene: TRBV27
d_gene: -
CDR3nt: TGTGCCAGCAGTTTAAGCTACAGCTTAAACTATGGCTACACCTTC
CDR3aa: CASSLSYSLNYGYTF

j_gene: TRBJ1-1
abundance: -
v_gene: TRBV5-6
d_gene: -
CDR3nt: TGTGCCAGCGGCCTGGCAGGAACCACTGAAGCTTTCTTT
CDR3aa: CASGLAGTTEAFF

j_gene: TRBJ2-7
abundance: -
v_gene: TRBV5-8
d_gene: -
CDR3nt: TGTGCCAGCAGACTACATCCGAGTCAAGCCTTCTCCTACGAGCAGTACTTC
CDR3aa: CASRLHPSQAFSYEQYF

j_gene: TRBJ1-3
abundance: -
v_gene: TRBV9
d_gene: -
CDR3nt: TGTGCCAGCAGCTCCCCTATGGGGGCGCATGGAAACACCATATATTTT
CDR3aa: CASSSPMGAHGNTIYF

j_gene: TRBJ1-1
abundance: -
v_gene: TRBV2
d_gene: -
CDR3nt: TGTGCCAGCAGTGAATCTTTGGGCATTGGGTCCAACGAAGCTTTCTTT
CDR3aa: CASSESLGIGSNEAFF

j_gene: TRBJ2-7
abundance: -
v_gene: TRBV7-9
d_gene: TRBD2
CDR3nt: TGTGCCAGCAGCCCTAGGGGGACTAGCGGGGGGTCGGGGGAGCAGTACTTC
CDR3aa: CASSPRGTSGGSGEQYF

j_gene: TRBJ2-1
abundance: -
v_gene: TRBV6-5
d_gene: TRBD1
CDR3nt: TGTGCCAGCAGGCCCGGGACAGGGGGGATTAATGAGCAGTTCTTC
CDR3aa: CASRPGTGGINEQFF

j_gene: TRBJ2-1
abundance: -
v_gene: TRBV5-4
d_gene: -
CDR3nt: TGTGCCAGCAGCTTTCGGCCCCCGGAGGCTCCTTTCTTC
CDR3aa: CASSFRPPEAPFF

j_gene: TRBJ2-7
abundance: -
v_gene: TRBV9
d_gene: -
CDR3nt: TGTGCCAGCAGCGTAGGACTAGTGGGTTACGAGCAGTACTTC
CDR3aa: CASSVGLVGYEQYF

j_gene: TRBJ1-2
abundance: -
v_gene: TRBV29-1
d_gene: -
CDR3nt: TGCAGCGCTGAAGGGGCGAACTATGGCTACACCTTC
CDR3aa: CSAEGANYGYTF

j_gene: TRBJ1-1
abundance: once
v_gene: TRBV10-2
d_gene: -
CDR3nt: TGCGCCAGCAGTAGAGAGGTTACTGAAGCTTTCTTT
CDR3aa: CASSREVTEAFF

j_gene: TRBJ1-2
abundance: -
v_gene: TRBV11-2
d_gene: -
CDR3nt: TGTGCCAGCAGCCAAGAGACAGTTATTTATGGCTACACCTTC
CDR3aa: CASSQETVIYGYTF

j_gene: TRBJ1-1
abundance: -
v_gene: TRBV30
d_gene: TRBD1
CDR3nt: TGTGCCCGGAATTCGGGGACAGGGGTTCTGAACACTGAAGCTTTCTTT
CDR3aa: CARNSGTGVLNTEAFF

j_gene: TRBJ2-1
abundance: -
v_gene: TRBV5-1
d_gene: TRBD2
CDR3nt: TGCGCCAGCAGCTTGGCCCTAGCGGGAGGCCCGCCCGATGAGCAGTTCTTC
CDR3aa: CASSLALAGGPPDEQFF

j_gene: TRBJ2-6
abundance: -
v_gene: TRBV5-1
d_gene: -
CDR3nt: TGCGCCAGCAGCTCCTCAGGGGCAGGGGCCAACGTCCTGACTTTC
CDR3aa: CASSSSGAGANVLTF

j_gene: TRBJ2-7
abundance: -
v_gene: TRBV5-1
d_gene: -
CDR3nt: TGCGCCAGCAGCTCACCCGAGACAGATATCTCCTACGAGCAGTACTTC
CDR3aa: CASSSPETDISYEQYF

j_gene: TRBJ2-7
abundance: -
v_gene: TRBV4-1
d_gene: TRBD1
CDR3nt: TGCGCCAGCAGCCCGGGACAGGGTCGGAACGAGCAGTACTTC
CDR3aa: CASSPGQGRNEQYF